This T cell receptor beta chain comes out of a study of OX40 agonist ivuxolimab in advanced cancers. The cohort excluded patients with autoimmune disease history or systemic immunosuppression. Profiled with immunoSEQ multiplex PCR; TCRdb holds only in-frame clones, not every one. The sample lists fewer than 40,000 clones, roughly nine tenths occurring once. Trimming shortened V by 6 bases and J by 6 bases, and 15 bases separated the two germline ends. The CDR3 totals 15 residues. Looked up from germline, CDR1 is MDHEN and CDR2 is SYDVKM. The receptor was derived from an adult with an advanced solid tumor such as melanoma, head and neck, liver or kidney cancer. The chain combines TRBV28 with TRBJ1-6; D might be TRBD1 (6 bases). This specimen consisted of CD4+ or CD8+ T cells sorted from blood, obtained in a trial of the OX40 agonist ivuxolimab. The CDR3 protein is CASRRRQAGNSPLHF. DNA for the CDR3: TGTGCCAGCAGGCGTAGACAGGCGGGTAATTCACCCCTCCACTTT.